Reported below is one T cell receptor (beta chain). It lacks a known antigen. Base qualities are not at hand, and no much larger clone is one base apart. The data were taken from a study of blood T cell repertoires in COVID-19 (dated by TCRdb to 2020 to 2021). Describing the broader study: The collaborator samples originated in the United States, Italy and Spain and spanned the acute and convalescent phases of COVID-19. Subjects who had been exposed to COVID-19, were actively infected with it, or had recovered from it provided the deeply sampled blood TCRbeta repertoires that made up the dataset. HLA class I and class II types, where available, came from metadata supplied by the sample provider rather than from assay-based typing. The material from the prospective study consisted of cDNA or gDNA derived from T cells, B-cell-depleted T cells, or PBMCs. The repertoires were released in a freely available public database intended as a resource for research on the immune response to SARS-CoV-2. The sample metadata nearly always contained a de-identified subject ID, COVID-19 status, age in years and sex. The samples were drawn from two sources: the first 160 participants of the ongoing ImmuneRACE study, and fewer than 1,500 subjects contributed by 6 global collaborators.

At one collaborating source in Seattle, patients were enrolled during active infection and were followed longitudinally through the course of disease. The collaborating institutions used their own protocols to collect whole blood in K2EDTA tubes. For TCRbeta analysis, collaborators shipped samples as frozen whole blood, isolated PBMCs, or DNA extracted from either of those sample types. TCRbeta CDR3 regions were amplified from genomic DNA by means of the immunoSEQ Assay, a bias-controlled multiplex PCR. The paper's processing steps were these. Within the assay, amplification of reference gene primers was used to estimate how many nucleated cells each sample contained. To quantify the absolute abundance of each unique TCRbeta CDR3 rearrangement, sequence reads were collapsed and filtered. For each sample, productive Simpson clonality was calculated as the square root of Simpson's diversity index over productive rearrangements. TCRdb stores this immuneACCESS table with in-frame sequences only. Part of the clones is absent; in the studies checked, under half of the shortfall reflects unresolved V genes, and no reason is known for the rest. That table gives V, J and clone size, and the DNA gave D and trimming. The sample table shows 100,000 to 150,000 clones, and about 81% are seen once. Clones ranked in the top ten supply about 15% of the sample.

Study-level results and caveats: Clinical and demographic metadata were provided uncurated, with the amount varying by source and participant.

The sample was peripheral blood. This sequence was found in a man aged 30 to 39 with COVID-19, enrolled during active disease.

At the DNA level, the sequence is TGCGCCAGCAGCTTCCCCGGAACTACCTACAATGAGCAGTTCTTC. The encoded protein is CASSFPGTTYNEQFF. This chain is built from TRBV5-1 and TRBJ2-1, with the D gene not confidently named. Via the germline V gene, CDR1 is SGHRS and CDR2 YFSETQ. The junction shows trimming of 2 bases on V and 2 bases on J, plus 11 bases between the germline ends. Spanning cysteine to phenylalanine, the CDR3 consists of 15 amino acids. Of the read, only the CDR3 DNA is kept; its 45 bases are in frame from base 1.